The next 14 T cell receptor beta chains were all read from a single sample in a study of lymphopenia after photon versus proton radiotherapy. Sequenced by immunoSEQ multiplex PCR; TCRdb stores in-frame clones only, minus some. The table records 25,000 to 30,000 clones, 81% of them present only once. The sample in question was peripheral blood, obtained from a patient treated with photon-based radiotherapy. The receptors originated from a man between 50 and 59 years old with gastric cancer.

This clone was detected only once. The V call is TRBV29-1, the J call TRBJ1-2; possibly TRBD1 for D (5 bases). Looked up from germline, CDR1 is SQVTM and CDR2 is ANQGSEA. This CDR3 contains 12 residues. V lost 3 bases and J 4 bases, leaving 9 bases between the germline ends. The CDR3 nucleotides read TGCAGCGTTGAGGACAATTTCTATGGCTACACCTTC. Translating gives CSVEDNFYGYTF.

The chain uses TRBV5-5 and TRBJ2-7, with D possibly matching TRBD2 (6 bases). Germline V gives CDR1 SGHKS, CDR2 YYEKEE (reference sequence). Trimming pared 5 bases from V and 7 bases from J, leaving 25 bases between. The CDR3 spans 16 residues. In DNA form, the CDR3 reads TGTGCCAGCAGACCGCCGGGGGTGAGGTTTCAACGAGAGCAGTACGTC. Its protein is CASRPPGVRFQREQYV.

The V call is TRBV15, the J call TRBJ1-1; D may be TRBD1 (5 bases). Trimming took 0 bases from V and 5 from J, leaving 7 bases between them. The CDR3 totals 13 residues. Germline V CDR1 and CDR2: LNHNV, YYDKDF (reference sequence). The CDR3 sequence is CATSRDRGTEAFF. The CDR3 coding sequence is TGTGCCACCAGCAGAGATAGGGGAACTGAAGCTTTCTTT.

This clone was picked up a small number of times. This chain links TRBV6-5 with TRBJ2-6; D gene ambiguous. Germline V gene sequence: CDR1 MNHEY, CDR2 SVGAGI. There are 12 residues in the CDR3. V lost 4 bases to trimming and J lost 2 bases, with 0 bases between them. CDR3 bases: TGTGCCAGCAGTTCTGGGGCCAACGTCCTGACTTTC. This translates into CASSSGANVLTF.

CDR3 amino acids: CASSPDLANYGYTF. Here the CDR3 DNA reads TGTGCCAGCAGCCCGGACCTAGCTAACTATGGCTACACCTTC. The rearrangement links TRBV5-4 to TRBJ1-2, with D uncertain. CDR1 and CDR2 (germline): SGHNT, YYREEE (reference sequence). The V end was cut by 4 bases, the J end by 0 bases, with 10 bases between. The CDR3 loop spans 14 amino acids. Looking up the rest from reference TRBV5-4 and TRBJ1-2 gives the full variable domain: ETGVTQSPTHLIKTRGQQVTLRCSSQSGHNTVSWYQQALGQGPQFIFQYYREEENGRGNFPPRFSGLQFPNYSSELNVNALELDDSALYLCASSPDLANYGYTFGSGTRLTVV.

The rearrangement links TRBV27 to TRBJ1-1; 8 bases are a match to TRBD1. Looked up from germline, CDR1 is MNHEY and CDR2 is SMNVEV (reference sequence). The V gene end was trimmed by 5 bases and the J gene end by 0 bases; junction bases not matched to a gene: 5. The length of the CDR3 is 15 residues. CDR3 region: CASSRGQGLNTEAFF. The CDR3 DNA reads TGTGCCAGCAGTCGCGGACAGGGATTGAACACTGAAGCTTTCTTT.

The chain carries TRBV10-2 and TRBJ2-5; the D gene is possibly TRBD1 (5 bases). Trimming left V 2 bases short and J 10 bases short, with 11 bases between. Germline loops: CDR1 WSHSY, CDR2 SAAADI. The CDR3 contains 12 residues. CDR3 residues: CASSERRGHQYF. CDR3 bases: TGCGCCAGCAGTGAGCGAAGGGGCCACCAGTACTTC.

The genes are TRBV20-1 and TRBJ1-4; D remains ambiguous. V was pared by 5 bases and J by 6 bases, with 7 bases between. CDR3 length: 11 residues. Germline V gene data show CDR1 as DFQATT and CDR2 as SNEGSKA (reference sequence). CDR3 bases: TGCAGTGCTTACCGACATGAAAAACTGTTTTTT. This sequence encodes CSAYRHEKLFF.

This chain uses TRBV11-2 with TRBJ1-1; no firm D call. V was cut by 1 base and J by 4 bases, with 7 bases left in between. Germline assignment: CDR1 SGHAT and CDR2 FQNNGV. This CDR3 has 13 residues. The CDR3 DNA sequence: TGTGCCAGCAGCTTAGGTCCAGCCACTGAAGCTTTCTTT. Translation gives CASSLGPATEAFF.

The chain is built from TRBV11-3 and TRBJ2-1, with 9 bases lining up with TRBD1. CDR1 is SGHNT, CDR2 YENEEA, per germline. Losses at the gene ends were 3 bases for V and 6 bases for J; bases not matched to a gene: 3. The CDR3 has 14 residues. CDR3 amino acids: CASSLGQGSNEQFF. In DNA, the CDR3 is TGTGCCAGCAGCTTGGGACAGGGAAGCAATGAGCAGTTCTTC.

This clone was seen a handful of times. This chain connects TRBV11-3 to TRBJ1-1; 7 bases line up with TRBD1. This CDR3 contains 14 residues. The germline V gene encodes CDR1 SGHNT and CDR2 YENEEA. Trimming at V came to 1 base and at J to 1 base, leaving 0 bases not matched to a gene. The CDR3 DNA is TGTGCCAGCAGCTTAGGGACAGGGAACACTGAAGCTTTCTTT. Its protein is CASSLGTGNTEAFF.

The chain carries TRBV11-2 and TRBJ2-2; 9 bases map to TRBD2. This CDR3 spans 15 amino acids. The V segment lost 7 bases and the J segment 4 bases; nucleotides outside the gene matches: 7. Germline V gene lookup returns CDR1 SGHAT and CDR2 FQNNGV. The CDR3 loop reads CASTLLAGSTGELFF. The CDR3, as DNA: TGTGCCAGCACCCTTCTAGCGGGGAGCACCGGGGAGCTGTTTTTT. The full variable domain, rest sourced from reference TRBV11-2 and TRBJ2-2, is EAGVAQSPRYKIIEKRQSVAFWCNPISGHATLYWYQQILGQGPKLLIQFQNNGVVDDSQLPKDRFSAERLKGVDSTLKIQPAKLEDSAVYLCASTLLAGSTGELFFGEGSRLTVL.

The chain is built from TRBV5-1 and TRBJ1-4; 8 bases match TRBD1. V dropped 4 bases and J dropped 7; count of bases not matched to a gene: 12. In germline, CDR1 is SGHRS, CDR2 YFSETQ. CDR3 size: 16 residues. CDR3 sequence reads: CASSLWLGTGAEKLFF. The CDR3 nucleotides read TGCGCCAGCAGCCTCTGGTTGGGGACAGGCGCTGAAAAACTGTTTTTT. Supplemented by reference TRBV5-1 and TRBJ1-4, the full variable domain reads KAGVTQTPRYLIKTRGQQVTLSCSPISGHRSVSWYQQTPGQGLQFLFEYFSETQRNKGNFPGRFSGRQFSNSRSEMNVSTLELGDSALYLCASSLWLGTGAEKLFFGSGTQLSVL.

This chain links TRBV6-1 with TRBJ2-7; D is unclear. The germline V gene has CDR1 MNHNS and CDR2 SASEGT. Trimming left V 2 bases short and J 4 bases short, with 3 bases between. CDR3 length: 11 amino acids. The CDR3 here is CASSERYEQYV. CDR3 sequence (DNA): TGTGCCAGCAGTGAAAGGTACGAGCAGTACGTC.